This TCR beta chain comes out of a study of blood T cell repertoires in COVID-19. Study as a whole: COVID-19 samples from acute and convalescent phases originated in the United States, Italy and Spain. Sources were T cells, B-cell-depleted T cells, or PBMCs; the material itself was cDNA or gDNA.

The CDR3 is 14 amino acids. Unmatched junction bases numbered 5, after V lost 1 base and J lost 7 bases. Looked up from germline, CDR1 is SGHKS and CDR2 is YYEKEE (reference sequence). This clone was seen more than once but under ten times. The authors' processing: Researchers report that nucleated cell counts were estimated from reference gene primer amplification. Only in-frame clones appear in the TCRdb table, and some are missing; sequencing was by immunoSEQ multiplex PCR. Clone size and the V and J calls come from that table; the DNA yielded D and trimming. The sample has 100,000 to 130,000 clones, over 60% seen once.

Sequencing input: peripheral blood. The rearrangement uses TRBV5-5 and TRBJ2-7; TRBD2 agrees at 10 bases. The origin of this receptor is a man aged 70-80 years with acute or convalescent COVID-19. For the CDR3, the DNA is TGTGCCAGCAGCTTGTCTAGCGGGGGAAGGGAGCAGTACTTC. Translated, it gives CASSLSSGGREQYF.